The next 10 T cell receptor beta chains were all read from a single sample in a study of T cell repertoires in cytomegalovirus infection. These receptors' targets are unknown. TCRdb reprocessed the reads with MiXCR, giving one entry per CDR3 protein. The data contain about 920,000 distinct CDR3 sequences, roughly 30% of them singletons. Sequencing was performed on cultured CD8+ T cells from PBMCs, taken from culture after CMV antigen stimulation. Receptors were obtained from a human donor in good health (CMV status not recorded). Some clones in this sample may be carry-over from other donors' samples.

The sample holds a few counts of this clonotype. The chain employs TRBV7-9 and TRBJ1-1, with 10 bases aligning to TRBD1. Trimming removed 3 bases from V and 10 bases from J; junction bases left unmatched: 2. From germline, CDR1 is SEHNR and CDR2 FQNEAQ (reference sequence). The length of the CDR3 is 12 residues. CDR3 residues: CASSLGTGVAFF. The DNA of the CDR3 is TGTGCCAGCAGCTTGGGGACAGGGGTAGCTTTCTTT.

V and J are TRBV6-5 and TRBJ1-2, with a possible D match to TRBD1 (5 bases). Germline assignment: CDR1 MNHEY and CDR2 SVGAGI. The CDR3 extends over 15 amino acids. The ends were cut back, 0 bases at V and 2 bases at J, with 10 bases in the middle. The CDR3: CASSYSSRQNYGYTF. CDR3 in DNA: TGTGCCAGCAGTTACTCCTCCCGACAGAACTATGGCTACACCTTC.

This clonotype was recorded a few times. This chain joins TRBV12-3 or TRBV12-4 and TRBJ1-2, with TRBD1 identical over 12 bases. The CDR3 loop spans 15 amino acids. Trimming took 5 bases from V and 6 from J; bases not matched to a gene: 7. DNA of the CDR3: TGTGCCAGCAGTGTTCCGGGACAGGGGGCGAATGGCTACACCTTC. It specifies CASSVPGQGANGYTF.

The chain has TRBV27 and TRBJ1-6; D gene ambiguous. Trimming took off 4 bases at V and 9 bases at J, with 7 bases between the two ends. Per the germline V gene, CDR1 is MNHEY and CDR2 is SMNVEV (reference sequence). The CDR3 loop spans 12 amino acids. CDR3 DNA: TGTGCCAGCAGTTCTGTGTCTTCACCCCTCCACTTT. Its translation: CASSSVSSPLHF.

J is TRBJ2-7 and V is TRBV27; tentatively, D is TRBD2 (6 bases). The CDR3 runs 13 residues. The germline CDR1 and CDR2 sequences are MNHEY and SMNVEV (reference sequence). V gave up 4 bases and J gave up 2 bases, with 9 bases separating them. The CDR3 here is CASSSGLPYEQYV. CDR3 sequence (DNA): TGTGCCAGCAGTTCGGGACTTCCCTACGAGCAGTACGTC.

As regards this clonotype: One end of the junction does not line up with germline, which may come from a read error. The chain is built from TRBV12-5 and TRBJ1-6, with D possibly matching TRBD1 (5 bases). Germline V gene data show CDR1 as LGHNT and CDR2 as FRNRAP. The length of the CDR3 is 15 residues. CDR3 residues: CASGPWPGRDSSLHF. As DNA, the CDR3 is TGTGCTAGTGGCCCCTGGCCAGGGCGCGATTCATCCCTCCACTTT.

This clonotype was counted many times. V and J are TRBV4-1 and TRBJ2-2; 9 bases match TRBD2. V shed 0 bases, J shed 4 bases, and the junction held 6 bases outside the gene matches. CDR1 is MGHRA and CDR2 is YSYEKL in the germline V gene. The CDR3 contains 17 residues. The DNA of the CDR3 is TGCGCCAGCAGCCAAGATTCTCCAGCGGGGGGCACCGGGGAGCTGTTTTTT. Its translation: CASSQDSPAGGTGELFF.

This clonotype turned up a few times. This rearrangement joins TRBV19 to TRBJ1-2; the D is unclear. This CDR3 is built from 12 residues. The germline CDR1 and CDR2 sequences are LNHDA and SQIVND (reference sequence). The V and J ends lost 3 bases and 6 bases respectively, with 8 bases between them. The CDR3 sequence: CASSMDVDGYTF. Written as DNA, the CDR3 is TGTGCCAGTAGTATGGACGTGGATGGCTACACCTTC. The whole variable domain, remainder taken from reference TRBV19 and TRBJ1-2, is DGGITQSPKYLFRKEGQNVTLSCEQNLNHDAMYWYRQDPGQGLRLIYYSQIVNDFQKGDIAEGYSVSREKKESFPLTVTSAQKNPTAFYLCASSMDVDGYTFGSGTRLTVV.

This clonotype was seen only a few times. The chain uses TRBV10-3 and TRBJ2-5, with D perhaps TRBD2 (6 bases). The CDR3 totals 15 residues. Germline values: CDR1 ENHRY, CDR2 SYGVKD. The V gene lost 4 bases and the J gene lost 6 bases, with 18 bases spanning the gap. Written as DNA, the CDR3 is TGTGCCATCAGTGGAACTGATGTGGGGGGTAAGACCCAGTACTTC. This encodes CAISGTDVGGKTQYF.

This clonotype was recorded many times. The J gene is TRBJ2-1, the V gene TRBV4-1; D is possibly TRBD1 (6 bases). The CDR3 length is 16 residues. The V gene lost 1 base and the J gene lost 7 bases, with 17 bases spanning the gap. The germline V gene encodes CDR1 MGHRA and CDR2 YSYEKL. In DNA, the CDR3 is TGCGCCAGCAGCCAAGGGGCCAGGGGCAAGTTAAATGAGCAGTTCTTC. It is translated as CASSQGARGKLNEQFF.